This T cell receptor (beta chain) stems from a study of cytomegalovirus exposure and HLA in healthy donors (TCRdb year 2017). At the level of the whole study: In an earlier analysis of roughly 590 of the donors, around 300 Gb of sequence data and 100 million or so unique TCR beta sequences from 150 million to 200 million T cells were reported. Approximately 300 gigabases of sequencing data and approximately 84 million unique TCR sequences were included in an early release covering around 650 HLA-typed donors. The genetic ancestry cluster associated with self-reported Caucasian donors included 81% of the roughly 360 genotyped donors. The study was designed to test whether signatures of past pathogen exposure could be identified by cataloging public T cell receptors. The study used immunosequencing to profile the T cell repertoires of several hundred subjects and linked those repertoires to cytomegalovirus serostatus. Besides the first cohort of around 700 subjects, a separate validation cohort made up of around 120 different subjects was used. To predict cytomegalovirus infection status, the study brought together high-throughput TCR immunosequencing, statistical association of individual TCRs with disease status, and machine learning. In a later analysis, previously published TCR beta repertoires from about 640 donors were re-analyzed and high-resolution HLA genotyping was added so that TCR occurrence patterns could be studied. The later analysis used no new phenotypic data to find candidate immune exposures, relying instead on TCR beta sequences and their occurrence across donors. In an earlier analysis of about 590 of the donors, high-throughput TCR beta sequencing was used to judge whether each TCR beta V gene segment behaved as functional or pseudogenic. Donor age, sex, ethnicity and CMV serostatus were compiled together with the repertoire data. In a later genetic analysis, genome-wide SNP genotypes for about 55% of the roughly 670 donors were used, and that subset was treated as a discovery cohort. All discovery cohort repertoires had been generated on a single sequencing platform. HLA typing covered class I and class II loci at four-digit resolution. Typing coverage differed by locus: A, B, C, DRB1 and DQB1 were typed in roughly 620-640 donors, DQA1 in approximately 520, DPA1 in 606, and DPB1 in around 440. A handful of DR-DQ haplotypes were handled as single units for association and clustering because linkage in the cohort was strong. Across around 400 genotyped donors of the cohort, an average of about 250,000 unique TCR beta nucleotide sequences per donor were sequenced, and approximately 17% of those sequences were non-productive. Results and caveats for the whole study, not just this receptor: In a later analysis, over 15,000 TCR beta sequences were associated with specific HLA alleles at a false discovery rate of 0.05. A further reported finding was that TCR beta sequences accurately predicted the HLA-A and HLA-B alleles for most subjects in the first cohort. The authors suggested that the approach could potentially be extended to other disease states and immunological phenotypes. Linkage disequilibrium might explain the correlated functional status among segregating V segments, but an unknown experimental factor could not be excluded. Because the 87-base-pair reads could not distinguish some IMGT-functional V segments, including TRBV6-2 and TRBV6-3, those segments were excluded. In a later genetic analysis, a missense DCLRE1C variant was associated with V-gene and J-gene trimming of TCR beta chains, and the association was replicated in an independent cohort. Broadly in line with IMGT annotations, most TCR beta V segments showed up in productive rearrangements about 90% or about 30% of the time in an earlier analysis of around 600 of the donors. A few of the identified cytomegalovirus-associated TCR beta chains were confirmed in vitro to be specific for cytomegalovirus antigens. HLA typing was unavailable for some donors at each locus, so association tests used only the typed subset. In a later analysis, HLA-associated TCR beta chains showed more clonal expansion and lower generation probabilities than non-associated chains that were equally common. Several of the top co-occurrence clusters appeared to be linked to parvovirus B19, influenza, CMV and Epstein-Barr virus, according to a later analysis. Across donors, most TCR sequences were observed very rarely, whereas some public TCRs were present in many individuals. For the cohort, immune exposure information was limited to CMV serostatus. A later analysis found that TCR association rates varied across HLA loci, with DRB1 alleles showing the most associated TCRs and HLA-C alleles the fewest. When HLA alleles, especially DR and DQ, strongly co-occurred, attributing TCR associations to individual alleles was difficult. The presence/absence analyses assumed that sequencing depth was roughly uniform across donors, and that assumption may not be true. The classifier was reported to diagnose cytomegalovirus status with high specificity and sensitivity in both the original cohort and the validation cohort. In a later analysis, most CMV-associated TCR beta chains were found to appear HLA-restricted, with HLA associations seemingly driven largely by CMV exposure. This cohort had only TCR beta chains sequenced, and the lack of alpha or paired-chain data limited which features could be detected. The sequencing pipeline was judged likely to have produced a cluster of highly shared sequence variants as a technical artifact. The earlier analysis of around 600 of the donors excluded approximately 15 rarely observed V segments, including chromosome 9 orphons, because counts were too low. Compared with the roughly 720-donor mean, donors in an Asian-associated ancestry cluster had fewer N-insertions in productive TCRs, according to a later genetic analysis. A total of roughly 160 TCR beta chains were listed by the study as associated with cytomegalovirus.

Inclusive of the bounding cysteine and phenylalanine, the CDR3 is 14 residues long. This entry keeps only the CDR3 DNA: 42 bases, framed from base 1. The germline V gene sets CDR1 to SGHDT and CDR2 to YYEEEE. About this clone itself: It lacks a known antigen. At one end the junction does not follow the germline gene, possibly because of a read error.

The method behind the library was the immunoSEQ multiplex PCR assay. The multiplex PCR relied on a mix of 60 forward primers for TCR Vbeta segments and 13 reverse primers for TCR Jbeta segments. The CDR3 region of rearranged TCR beta genes was amplified from genomic DNA with a multiplex PCR assay. The Illumina HiSeq System was used to sequence the amplified TCR beta libraries as 87-base-pair reads. As for the authors' bioinformatics: A later analysis tallied some 79 million unique TCR beta chains across the 666 repertoires, and around 9.9 million of those chains were shared by two or more donors. Raw reads were error-corrected and collapsed into unique sequences with a nearest-neighbor algorithm that merged closely related sequences to remove PCR and sequencing errors. To assign V, D and J gene segments, CDR3 sequences were aligned to IMGT reference sequences. For a sequence to be retained, a match of at least six nucleotides to both a V gene segment and a J gene segment was required. A rearrangement counted as productive if the CDR3 had no stop codons and remained in frame with V and J, and every other rearrangement counted as non-productive. Following IMGT convention, CDR3 was defined as the stretch from the second conserved V-encoded cysteine up to the conserved J-encoded phenylalanine. The earlier analysis of some 600 of the donors excluded sequences that lacked an unambiguous match to a single V gene segment. In an earlier analysis of more than 500 of the donors, a V segment was called functional when productive rearrangements were above 56.7%, and segregating when the standard deviation between donors exceeded 5%. A statistical classification framework was built to diagnose cytomegalovirus status from the catalog of TCR beta chain sequences. In a later analysis, V and J genes were assigned by comparing TCR nucleotide sequences against IMGT/GENE-DB human TR gene sequences. A later analysis assigned CDR3 sequences and most-parsimonious VDJ recombination scenarios with the TCRdist pipeline. A later analysis defined each TCR beta chain by its CDR3 amino acid sequence plus V-gene family, and excluded reads lacking a unique V-gene family. A later analysis removed 550 to 700 highly shared, low-generation-probability nucleotide sequences to deal with suspected cross-contamination and a sequencing artifact. A later analysis calculated a clonal expansion index for each public chain from normalized within-repertoire ranks of inferred template counts. In a later analysis, generation probabilities were computed with a VDJ recombination model fitted to out-of-frame rearrangements, and the resulting probabilities were checked against IGoR. In a later analysis, hypergeometric tests were used to score TCR-TCR, TCR-HLA and TCR-CMV co-occurrence, with a repertoire-size bias correction applied to TCR pairs. A later analysis estimated false discovery rates by permuting HLA or CMV assignments 20 times. In a later analysis, co-occurring TCRs were grouped with DBSCAN, and TCRdist sequence similarity was added when clustering was performed within HLA-allele-positive subsets. For co-occurrence clustering, repertoires with fewer than 30,000 or more than 120,000 public chains were excluded, along with four to six repertoires with anomalous nucleotide sharing. TCRdb obtained this table from immuneACCESS and retained in-frame rearrangements with V and J assigned. These tables miss some clones; where compared with another copy, unresolved V genes account for less than half of the shortfall, and the remainder is unexplained. V and J calls and clone size are as listed in that table; D and trimming were resolved from the DNA. For this sample the table gives 120,000 to 150,000 clones, of which approximately 73% were detected only once. The ten largest account for approximately 14% of the sample.

The cohort consisted of 666 healthy bone marrow donors. All cohort members were sampled while nominally healthy, although unrecorded immune exposures were likely present. CMV serostatus was recorded as positive for 250 to 300 and negative for 352 of the 666 cohort members, whereas no CMV serostatus was recorded for the donor in question. Every donor gave a peripheral blood sample, and the peripheral blood mononuclear cells from that sample were used for TCR beta sequencing. The Qiagen DNeasy Blood Extraction Kit was used to extract genomic DNA from the blood cell samples. The TCR comes from a human donor in good health. The sequencing sample was made of PBMCs. The V and J genes are TRBV5-6 and TRBJ2-7, and 14 bases in between align with TRBD2. The DNA reads as follows: TGTGTCAGCAGCCCGGGACTAGCGGGAGTTGAGCAGTACTTC. It is translated as CVSSPGLAGVEQYF.